Listed here are 8 T cell receptor beta chains from one sample, sequenced in a study of breast tumors, draining lymph nodes, adjacent tissues. From the multiplex PCR reads, TCRdb called clonotypes with MiXCR, one entry per CDR3 protein. This sample yields about 25,000 distinct CDR3 sequences, of which about 24% are seen a single time; about 13% belongs to the top ten. The source material was breast tumor tissue. All receptors derive from a female donor with breast cancer. Some clones in this sample may be carry-over from other donors' samples.

This clonotype has at least ten counts. The chain employs TRBV6-4 and TRBJ2-2; D perhaps matches TRBD1 (5 bases). Between the trimmed V and J ends, which lost 4 bases and 3 bases, there was a span of 15 bases. This CDR3 is 16 amino acids long. Germline CDR1 reads MRHNA; CDR2 reads SNTAGT. The CDR3 loop is CASSVQGLRHTGELFF. The CDR3 DNA follows: TGTGCCAGCAGTGTTCAGGGCCTACGACACACCGGGGAGCTGTTTTTT.

The chain uses TRBV6-5 and TRBJ2-1, with D unresolved. The CDR3 totals 13 residues. V was pared by 2 bases and J by 10 bases, with 12 bases between. Germline V lookup: CDR1 MNHEY, CDR2 SVGAGI. The CDR3 sequence: CASSYQTPAEQFF. The DNA of the CDR3 is TGTGCCAGCAGTTACCAGACGCCGGCGGAGCAGTTCTTC.

Many counts were recorded for this clonotype. The chain joins TRBV6-1 to TRBJ2-1; TRBD2 aligns across 10 bases. The CDR3 runs 17 residues. Germline loops: CDR1 MNHNS, CDR2 SASEGT. The ends lost 3 bases at V and 7 bases at J; junction bases unmatched: 12. The CDR3 DNA sequence: TGTGCCAGCAGTGAGGCGGTAGTACTAGCGGGAATAAATGAGCAGTTCTTC. Residues: CASSEAVVLAGINEQFF.

In its sample, this clonotype is medium-sized (0.01 to 0.1%). This chain uses TRBV20-1 with TRBJ2-1; D gene uncertain. CDR1 is DFQATT and CDR2 is SNEGSKA in the germline V gene (reference sequence). Trimming took 0 bases from V and 6 from J, leaving 6 bases between them. The CDR3 sequence is 12 residues long. The CDR3 spells CSAREDGNEQFF. Written as DNA, the CDR3 is TGCAGTGCTAGAGAGGACGGCAATGAGCAGTTCTTC.

This rearrangement joins TRBV7-8 to TRBJ1-2; TRBD1 aligns across 9 bases. This CDR3 has 14 residues. Germline CDR1 is SGHVS and CDR2 is FQNEAQ. J lost 4 bases, V lost 5 bases, and 5 bases had no gene match. Here the CDR3 reads CASSGQTGGYGYTF. The CDR3 nucleotides are TGTGCCAGCAGCGGACAGACAGGGGGCTATGGCTACACCTTC.

Notes on this clonotype: A read error is possible here, since a much larger clone lies one base away. J is TRBJ1-1 and V is TRBV7-2; D ambiguous. Per the germline V gene, CDR1 is SGHTA and CDR2 is FQGNSA. The CDR3 spans 13 residues. The CDR3 bases are TGTGCCAGCAGCTTAACGGGGTACACTAAAGCTTTCTTT. This sequence encodes CASSLTGYTKAFF.

This clonotype was observed at least ten times. This sequence joins TRBV24-1 and TRBJ2-3; no definite D call. This CDR3 has 13 amino acids. The V end was cut by 5 bases, the J end by 4 bases, with 9 bases between. CDR1 KGHDR and CDR2 SFDVKD come from the germline V gene. The CDR3 DNA follows: TGTGCCACCAGTGTCTCCGGGCCAGATACGCAGTATTTT. This gives the protein CATSVSGPDTQYF.

This clonotype was seen at least ten times. The chain joins TRBV19 to TRBJ2-7, with D hard to call. This CDR3 comprises 15 residues. CDR1 and CDR2 from the germline V gene are LNHDA and SQIVND (reference sequence). Trimming pared 4 bases from V and 1 base from J, leaving 14 bases between. The CDR3 DNA reads TGTGCCAGTAGTACTTCGGACGGACCGTCCTACGAGCAGTACTTC. Its translation is CASSTSDGPSYEQYF.